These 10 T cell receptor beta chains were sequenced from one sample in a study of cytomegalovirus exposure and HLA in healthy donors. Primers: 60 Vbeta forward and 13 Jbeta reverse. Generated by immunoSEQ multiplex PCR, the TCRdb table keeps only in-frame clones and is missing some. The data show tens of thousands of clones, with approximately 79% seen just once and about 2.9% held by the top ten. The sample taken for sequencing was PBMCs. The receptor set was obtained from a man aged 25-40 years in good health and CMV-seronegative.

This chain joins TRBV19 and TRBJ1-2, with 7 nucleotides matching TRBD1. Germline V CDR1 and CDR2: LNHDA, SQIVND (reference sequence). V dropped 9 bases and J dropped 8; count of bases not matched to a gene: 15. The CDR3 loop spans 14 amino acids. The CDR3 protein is CASNTRQGRKGYTF. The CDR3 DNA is TGTGCCAGCAACACACGACAGGGAAGGAAGGGCTACACCTTC.

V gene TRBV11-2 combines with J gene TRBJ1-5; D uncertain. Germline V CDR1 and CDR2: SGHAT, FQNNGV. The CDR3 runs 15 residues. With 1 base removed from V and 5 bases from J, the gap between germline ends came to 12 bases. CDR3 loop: CASSLAQKEDQPQHF. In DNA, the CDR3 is TGTGCCAGCAGCTTAGCACAGAAGGAAGATCAGCCCCAGCATTTT.

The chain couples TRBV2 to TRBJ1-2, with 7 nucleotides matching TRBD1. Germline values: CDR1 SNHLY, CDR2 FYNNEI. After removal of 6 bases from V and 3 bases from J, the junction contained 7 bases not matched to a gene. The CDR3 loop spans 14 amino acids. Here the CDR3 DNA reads TGTGCCAGCAGGCTTGTAGGGACAGACTATGGCTACACCTTC. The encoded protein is CASRLVGTDYGYTF.

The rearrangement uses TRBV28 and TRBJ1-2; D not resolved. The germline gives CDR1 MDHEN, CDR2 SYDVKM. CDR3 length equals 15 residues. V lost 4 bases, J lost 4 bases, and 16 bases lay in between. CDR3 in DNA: TGTGCCAGCAGTTCCACACGCACAAGGAGCTATGGCTACACCTTC. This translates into CASSSTRTRSYGYTF.

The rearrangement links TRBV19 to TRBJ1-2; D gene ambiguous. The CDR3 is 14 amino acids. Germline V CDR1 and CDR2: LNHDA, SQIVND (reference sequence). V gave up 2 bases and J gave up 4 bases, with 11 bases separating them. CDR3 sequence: CASSIPRRSYGYTF. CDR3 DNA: TGTGCCAGTAGTATACCCCGGAGATCCTATGGCTACACCTTC.

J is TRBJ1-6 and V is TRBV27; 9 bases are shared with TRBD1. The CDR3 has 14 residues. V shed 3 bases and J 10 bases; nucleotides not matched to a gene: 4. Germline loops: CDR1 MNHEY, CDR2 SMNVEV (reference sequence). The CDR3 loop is CASSFRQGVSPLHF. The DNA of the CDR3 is TGTGCCAGCAGTTTCAGACAGGGGGTCTCACCCCTCCACTTT.

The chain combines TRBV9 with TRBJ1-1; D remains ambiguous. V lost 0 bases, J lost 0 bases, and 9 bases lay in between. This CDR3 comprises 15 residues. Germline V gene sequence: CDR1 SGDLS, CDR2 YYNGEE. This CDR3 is CASSVGELMNTEAFF. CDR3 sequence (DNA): TGTGCCAGCAGCGTAGGAGAACTTATGAACACTGAAGCTTTCTTT.

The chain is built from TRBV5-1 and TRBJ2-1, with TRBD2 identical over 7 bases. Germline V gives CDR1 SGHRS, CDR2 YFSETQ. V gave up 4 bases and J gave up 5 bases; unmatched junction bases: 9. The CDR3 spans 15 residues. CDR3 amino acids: CASSPLGSGHNEQFF. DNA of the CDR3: TGCGCCAGCAGCCCCCTCGGTAGCGGGCACAATGAGCAGTTCTTC.

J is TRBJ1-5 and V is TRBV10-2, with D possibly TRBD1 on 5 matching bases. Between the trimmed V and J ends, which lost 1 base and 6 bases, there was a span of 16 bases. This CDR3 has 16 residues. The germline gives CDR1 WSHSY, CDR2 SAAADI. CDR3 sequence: CASSEWAGGEAQPQHF. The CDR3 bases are TGCGCCAGCAGTGAGTGGGCGGGGGGAGAGGCTCAGCCCCAGCATTTT.

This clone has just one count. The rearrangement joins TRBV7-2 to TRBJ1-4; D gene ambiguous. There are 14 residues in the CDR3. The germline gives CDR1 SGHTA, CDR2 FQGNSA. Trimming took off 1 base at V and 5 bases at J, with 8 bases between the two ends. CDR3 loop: CASSLDRLNEKLFF. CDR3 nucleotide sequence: TGTGCCAGCAGCTTAGACAGACTAAATGAAAAACTGTTTTTT.